The 3 T cell receptor beta chains listed next were all sequenced from one sample in a study of shared clonotypes between healthy human individuals. TCRdb's table, derived via immunoSEQ multiplex PCR, lists solely in-frame clones and lacks some. The repertoire holds roughly 760,000 clones, with about 74% as singletons. Sequencing was done on a sample of memory CD4+ T cells sorted from blood. Subset given: CD45RA-negative fraction. The receptors were sampled from a woman in her 30s in good health.

The rearrangement links TRBV5-4 to TRBJ2-3; 9 bases are a match to TRBD2. Trimming at V came to 4 bases and at J to 1 base, leaving 4 bases not matched to a gene. Germline CDR1 SGHNT, CDR2 YYREEE (reference sequence). The CDR3 is 15 residues long. The CDR3 here is CASSPLAGGTDTQYF. Here the CDR3 DNA reads TGTGCCAGCAGCCCATTAGCGGGAGGCACAGATACGCAGTATTTT.

The chain combines TRBV15 with TRBJ1-5; D gene uncertain. Germline-derived CDR1 and CDR2 are LNHNV and YYDKDF (reference sequence). CDR3 length: 16 residues. Trimming left V 0 bases short and J 2 bases short, with 11 bases between. The DNA of the CDR3 is TGTGCCACCAGCAGAGACCCGGATAGTGGCAATCAGCCCCAGCATTTT. Protein: CATSRDPDSGNQPQHF. Drawing the rest from reference TRBV15 and TRBJ1-5, the complete variable domain is DAMVIQNPRYQVTQFGKPVTLSCSQTLNHNVMYWYQQKSSQAPKLLFHYYDKDFNNEADTPDNFQSRRPNTSFCFLDIRSPGLGDTAMYLCATSRDPDSGNQPQHFGDGTRLSIL.

This chain uses TRBV7-2 with TRBJ1-5, with TRBD1 as a possible D gene (6 bases). V lost 5 bases to trimming and J lost 0 bases, with 11 bases between them. The CDR3 spans 15 residues. Germline V lookup: CDR1 SGHTA, CDR2 FQGNSA. Here the CDR3 reads CASSRYRASNQPQHF. In DNA, the CDR3 is TGTGCCAGCAGCCGTTACAGGGCTAGCAATCAGCCCCAGCATTTT.